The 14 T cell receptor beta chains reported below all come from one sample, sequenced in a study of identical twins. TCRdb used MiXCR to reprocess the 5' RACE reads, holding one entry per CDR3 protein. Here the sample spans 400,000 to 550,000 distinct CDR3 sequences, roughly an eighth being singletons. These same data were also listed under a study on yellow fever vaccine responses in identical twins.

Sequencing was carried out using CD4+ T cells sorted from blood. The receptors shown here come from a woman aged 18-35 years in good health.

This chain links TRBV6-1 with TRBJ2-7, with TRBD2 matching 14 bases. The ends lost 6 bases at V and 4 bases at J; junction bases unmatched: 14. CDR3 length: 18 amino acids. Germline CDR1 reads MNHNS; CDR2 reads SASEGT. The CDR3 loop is CASRTYPGLAGVPYEQYF. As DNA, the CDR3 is TGTGCCAGCAGAACGTACCCGGGACTAGCGGGAGTGCCTTACGAGCAGTACTTC.

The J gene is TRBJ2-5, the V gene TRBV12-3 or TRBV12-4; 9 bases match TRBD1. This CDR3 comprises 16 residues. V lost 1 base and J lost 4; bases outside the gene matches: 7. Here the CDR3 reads CASSLGGTGWGETQYF. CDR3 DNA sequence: TGTGCCAGCAGTTTAGGGGGGACAGGGTGGGGAGAGACCCAGTACTTC.

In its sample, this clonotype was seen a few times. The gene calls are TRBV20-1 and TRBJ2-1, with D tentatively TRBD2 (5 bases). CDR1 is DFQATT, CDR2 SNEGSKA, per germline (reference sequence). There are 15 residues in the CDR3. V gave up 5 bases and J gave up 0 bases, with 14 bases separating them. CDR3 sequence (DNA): TGCAGTGCTGCCCCTAACGGAGGCTCCTACAATGAGCAGTTCTTC. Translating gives CSAAPNGGSYNEQFF.

The CDR3 region has the DNA TGTGCCAGCAGCTCTAGCCGACCGGAGGACGAGCAGTACTTC. This sequence encodes CASSSSRPEDEQYF. The chain carries TRBV7-2 and TRBJ2-7, with D possibly matching TRBD2 (5 bases). The CDR3 totals 14 residues. Trimming left V 4 bases short and J 5 bases short, with 15 bases between. Germline-derived CDR1 and CDR2 are SGHTA and FQGNSA.

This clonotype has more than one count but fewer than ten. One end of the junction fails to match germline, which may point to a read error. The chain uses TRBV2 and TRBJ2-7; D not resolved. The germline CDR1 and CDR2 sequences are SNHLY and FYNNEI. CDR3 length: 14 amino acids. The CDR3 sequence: CASSEESWVQHLGF. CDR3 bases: TGTGCCAGCAGTGAAGAATCGTGGGTACAGCACCTAGGCTTC.

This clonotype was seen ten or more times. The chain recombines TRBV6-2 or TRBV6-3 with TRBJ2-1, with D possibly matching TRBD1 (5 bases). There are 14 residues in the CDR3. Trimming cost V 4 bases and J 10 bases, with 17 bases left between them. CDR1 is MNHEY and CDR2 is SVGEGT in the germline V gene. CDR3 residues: CASSSPKGFREQFF. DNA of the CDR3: TGTGCCAGCAGTTCCCCCAAGGGGTTCCGGGAGCAGTTCTTC.

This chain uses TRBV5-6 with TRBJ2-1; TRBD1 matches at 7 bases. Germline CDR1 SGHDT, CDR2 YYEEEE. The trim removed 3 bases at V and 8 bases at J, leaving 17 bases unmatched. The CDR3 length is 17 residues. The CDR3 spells CASSSNQGPTGWDEQFF. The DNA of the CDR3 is TGTGCCAGCAGCTCAAACCAAGGACCGACAGGGTGGGATGAGCAGTTCTTC. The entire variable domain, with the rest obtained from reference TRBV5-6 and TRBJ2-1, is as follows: DAGVTQSPTHLIKTRGQQVTLRCSPKSGHDTVSWYQQALGQGPQFIFQYYEEEERQRGNFPDRFSGHQFPNYSSELNVNALLLGDSALYLCASSSNQGPTGWDEQFFGPGTRLTVL.

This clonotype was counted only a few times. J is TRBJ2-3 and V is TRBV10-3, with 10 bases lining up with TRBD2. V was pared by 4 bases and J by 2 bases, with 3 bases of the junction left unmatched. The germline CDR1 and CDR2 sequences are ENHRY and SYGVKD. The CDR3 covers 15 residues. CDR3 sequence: CAISGTSGNTDTQYF. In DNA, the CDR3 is TGTGCCATCAGTGGGACTAGCGGAAACACAGATACGCAGTATTTT.

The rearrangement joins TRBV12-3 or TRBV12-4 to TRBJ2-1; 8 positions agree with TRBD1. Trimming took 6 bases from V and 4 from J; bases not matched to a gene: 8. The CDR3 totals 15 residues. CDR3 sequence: CASRADRVRYNEQFF. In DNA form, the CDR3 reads TGTGCCAGCAGAGCGGACAGGGTTCGATACAATGAGCAGTTCTTC.

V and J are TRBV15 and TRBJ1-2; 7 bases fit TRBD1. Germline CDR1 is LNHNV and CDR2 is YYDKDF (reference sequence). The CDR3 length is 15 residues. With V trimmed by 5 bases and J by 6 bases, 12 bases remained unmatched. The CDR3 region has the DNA TGTGCCACCAGCCCTATGGATAGGGGGCTGAATGGCTACACCTTC. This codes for CATSPMDRGLNGYTF.

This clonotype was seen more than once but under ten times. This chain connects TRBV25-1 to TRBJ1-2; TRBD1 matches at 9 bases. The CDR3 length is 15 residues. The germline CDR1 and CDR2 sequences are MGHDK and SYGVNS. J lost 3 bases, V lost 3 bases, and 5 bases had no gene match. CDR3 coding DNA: TGTGCCAGCAGTGACGGGACAGGGCGTTACTATGGCTACACCTTC. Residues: CASSDGTGRYYGYTF.

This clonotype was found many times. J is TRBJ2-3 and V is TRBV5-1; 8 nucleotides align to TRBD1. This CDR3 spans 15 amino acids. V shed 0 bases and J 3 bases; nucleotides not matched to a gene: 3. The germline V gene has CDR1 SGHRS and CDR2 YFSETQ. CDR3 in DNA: TGCGCCAGCAGCTTGGCAGGGGGCAGGACAGATACGCAGTATTTT. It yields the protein CASSLAGGRTDTQYF.

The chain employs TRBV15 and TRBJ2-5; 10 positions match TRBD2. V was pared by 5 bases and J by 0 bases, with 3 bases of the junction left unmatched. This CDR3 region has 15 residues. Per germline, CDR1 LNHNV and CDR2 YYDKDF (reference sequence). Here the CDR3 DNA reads TGTGCCACCAGCCAGCGGGGGGGCCACCAAGAGACCCAGTACTTC. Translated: CATSQRGGHQETQYF.

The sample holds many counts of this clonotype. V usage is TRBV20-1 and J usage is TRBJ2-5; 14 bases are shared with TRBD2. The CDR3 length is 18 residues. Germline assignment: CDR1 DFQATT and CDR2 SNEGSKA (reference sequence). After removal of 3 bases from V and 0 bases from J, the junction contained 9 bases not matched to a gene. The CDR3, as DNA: TGCAGTGCTAGTACCGGGACTAGCGGGAGAGGGTACCAAGAGACCCAGTACTTC. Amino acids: CSASTGTSGRGYQETQYF.